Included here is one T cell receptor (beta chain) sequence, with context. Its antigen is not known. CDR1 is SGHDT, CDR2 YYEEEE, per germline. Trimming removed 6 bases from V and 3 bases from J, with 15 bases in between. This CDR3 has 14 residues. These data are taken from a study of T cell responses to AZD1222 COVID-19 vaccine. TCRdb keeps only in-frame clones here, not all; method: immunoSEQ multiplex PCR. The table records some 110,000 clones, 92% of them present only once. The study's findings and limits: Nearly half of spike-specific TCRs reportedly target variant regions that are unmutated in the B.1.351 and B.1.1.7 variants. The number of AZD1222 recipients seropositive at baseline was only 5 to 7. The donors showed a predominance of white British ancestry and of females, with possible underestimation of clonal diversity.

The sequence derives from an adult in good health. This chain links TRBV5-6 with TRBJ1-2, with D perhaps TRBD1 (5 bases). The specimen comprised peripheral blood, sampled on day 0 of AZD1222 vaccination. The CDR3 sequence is CASNRGVGDYGYTF. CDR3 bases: TGTGCCAGCAACCGGGGGGTAGGCGACTATGGCTACACCTTC.